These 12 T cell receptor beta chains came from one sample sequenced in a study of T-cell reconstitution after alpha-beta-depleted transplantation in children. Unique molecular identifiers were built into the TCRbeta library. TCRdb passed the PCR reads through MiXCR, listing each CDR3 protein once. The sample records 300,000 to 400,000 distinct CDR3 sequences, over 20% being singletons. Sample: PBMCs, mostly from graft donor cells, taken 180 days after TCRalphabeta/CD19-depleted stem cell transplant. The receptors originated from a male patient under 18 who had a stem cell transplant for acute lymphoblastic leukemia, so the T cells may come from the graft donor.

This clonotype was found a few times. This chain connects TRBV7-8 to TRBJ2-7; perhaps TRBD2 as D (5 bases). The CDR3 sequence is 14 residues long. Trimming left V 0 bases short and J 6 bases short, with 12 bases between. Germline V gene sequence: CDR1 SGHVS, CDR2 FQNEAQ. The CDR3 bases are TGTGCCAGCAGCTTAGCGGGAGACCTTCGCGAGCAGTACTTC. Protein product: CASSLAGDLREQYF.

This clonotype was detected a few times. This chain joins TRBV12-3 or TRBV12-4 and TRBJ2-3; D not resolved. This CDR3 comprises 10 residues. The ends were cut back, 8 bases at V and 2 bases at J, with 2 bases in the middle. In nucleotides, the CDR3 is TGTGCCAGCTCCACAGATACGCAGTATTTT. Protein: CASSTDTQYF.

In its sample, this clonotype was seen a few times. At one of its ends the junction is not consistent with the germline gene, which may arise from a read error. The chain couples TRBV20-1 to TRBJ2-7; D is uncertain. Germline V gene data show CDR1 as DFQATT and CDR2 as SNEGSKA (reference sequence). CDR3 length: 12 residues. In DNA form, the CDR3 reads TGCAGTGCTCGTCTTGGTGGGTACGCGCAGTACTTC. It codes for CSARLGGYAQYF.

CDR3 sequence reads: CASRIDNEQFF. CDR3 DNA sequence: TGTGCCAGCAGGATAGACAATGAGCAGTTCTTC. The rearrangement links TRBV12-3 or TRBV12-4 to TRBJ2-1; no definite D call. The length of the CDR3 is 11 residues. With 6 bases removed from V and 5 bases from J, the gap between germline ends came to 5 bases.

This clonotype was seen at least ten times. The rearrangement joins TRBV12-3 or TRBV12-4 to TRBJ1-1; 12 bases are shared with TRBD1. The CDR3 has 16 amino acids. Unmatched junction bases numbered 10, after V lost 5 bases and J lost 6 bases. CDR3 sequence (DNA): TGTGCCAGCAGTCGATCCGGGACAGGGGGCCGGGCTGAAGCTTTCTTT. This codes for CASSRSGTGGRAEAFF.

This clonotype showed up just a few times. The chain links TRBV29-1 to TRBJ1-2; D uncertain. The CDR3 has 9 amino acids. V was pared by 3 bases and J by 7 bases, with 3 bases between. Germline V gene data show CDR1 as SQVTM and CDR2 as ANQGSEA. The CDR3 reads CSVEGGYTF. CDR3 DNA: TGCAGCGTTGAGGGTGGCTACACCTTC.

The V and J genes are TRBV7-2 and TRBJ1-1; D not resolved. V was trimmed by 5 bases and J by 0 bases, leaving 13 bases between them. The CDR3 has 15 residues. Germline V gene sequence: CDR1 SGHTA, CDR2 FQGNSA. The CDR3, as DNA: TGTGCCAGCAGCCCCCGGGTGGGGATGAACACTGAAGCTTTCTTT. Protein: CASSPRVGMNTEAFF. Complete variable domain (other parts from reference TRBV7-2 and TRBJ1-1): GAGVSQSPSNKVTEKGKDVELRCDPISGHTALYWYRQSLGQGLEFLIYFQGNSAPDKSGLPSDRFSAERTGGSVSTLTIQRTQQEDSAVYLCASSPRVGMNTEAFFGQGTRLTVV.

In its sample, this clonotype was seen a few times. Here the CDR3 DNA reads TGTGCCAGCCGGTCAGCCCGTGAGCAGTTCTTC. It specifies CASRSAREQFF. The chain carries TRBV6-5 and TRBJ2-1; D gene uncertain. V was pared by 8 bases and J by 9 bases, with 11 bases between. This CDR3 has 11 residues. Germline values: CDR1 MNHEY, CDR2 SVGAGI.

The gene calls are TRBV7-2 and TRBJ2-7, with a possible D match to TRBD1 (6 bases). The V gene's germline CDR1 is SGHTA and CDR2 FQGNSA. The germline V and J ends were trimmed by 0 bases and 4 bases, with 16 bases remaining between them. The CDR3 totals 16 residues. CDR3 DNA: TGTGCCAGCAGCTTAGCCGGTACAGGGCTCACATACGAGCAGTACTTC. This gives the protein CASSLAGTGLTYEQYF. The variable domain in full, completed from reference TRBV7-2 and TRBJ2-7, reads GAGVSQSPSNKVTEKGKDVELRCDPISGHTALYWYRQSLGQGLEFLIYFQGNSAPDKSGLPSDRFSAERTGGSVSTLTIQRTQQEDSAVYLCASSLAGTGLTYEQYFGPGTRLTVT.

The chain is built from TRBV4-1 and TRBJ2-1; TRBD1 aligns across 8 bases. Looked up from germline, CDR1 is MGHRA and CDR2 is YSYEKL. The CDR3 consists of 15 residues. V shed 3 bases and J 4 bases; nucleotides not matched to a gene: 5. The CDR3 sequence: CASSHRTGLYNEQFF. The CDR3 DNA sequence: TGCGCCAGCAGCCACAGGACAGGGTTATACAATGAGCAGTTCTTC.

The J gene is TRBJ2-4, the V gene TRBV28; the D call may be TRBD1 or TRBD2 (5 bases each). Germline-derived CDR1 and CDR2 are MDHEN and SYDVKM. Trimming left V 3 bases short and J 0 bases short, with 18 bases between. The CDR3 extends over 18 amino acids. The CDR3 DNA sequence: TGTGCCAGCAGTTTGGGACGGGGAAGAATCTTAGCCAAAAACATTCAGTACTTC. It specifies CASSLGRGRILAKNIQYF.

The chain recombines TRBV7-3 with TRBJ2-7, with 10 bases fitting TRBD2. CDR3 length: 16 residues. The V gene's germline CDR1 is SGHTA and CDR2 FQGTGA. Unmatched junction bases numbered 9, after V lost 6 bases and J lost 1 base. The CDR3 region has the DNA TGTGCCAGCAGTCTCGCTAGCGGGAGTCCTTCCTACGAGCAGTACTTC. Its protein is CASSLASGSPSYEQYF.